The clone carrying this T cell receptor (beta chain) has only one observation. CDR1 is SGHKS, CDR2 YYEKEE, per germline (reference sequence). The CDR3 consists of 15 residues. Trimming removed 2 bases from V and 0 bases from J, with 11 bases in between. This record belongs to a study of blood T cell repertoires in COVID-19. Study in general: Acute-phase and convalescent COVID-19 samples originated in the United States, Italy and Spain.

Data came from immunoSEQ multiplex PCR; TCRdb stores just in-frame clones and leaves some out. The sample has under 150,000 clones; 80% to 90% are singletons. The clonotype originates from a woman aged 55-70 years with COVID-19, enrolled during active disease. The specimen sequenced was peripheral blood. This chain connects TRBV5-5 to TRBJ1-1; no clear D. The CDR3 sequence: CASSFLVQMNTEAFF. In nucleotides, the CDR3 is TGTGCCAGCAGCTTCTTGGTACAGATGAACACTGAAGCTTTCTTT.